The 12 T cell receptor beta chains below come from one sample, sequenced in a study of OX40 agonist ivuxolimab in advanced cancers. Some clones are missing from TCRdb's copy, which holds only in-frame ones; the method was immunoSEQ multiplex PCR. The table records about 21,000 clones, 65% to 80% of them present only once. The sequences come from CD4+ or CD8+ T cells sorted from blood, collected in a trial of the OX40 agonist ivuxolimab. These receptors were obtained from an adult with an advanced solid tumor such as melanoma, head and neck, liver or kidney cancer.

This clone was counted only a few times. The chain has TRBV19 and TRBJ1-6; D remains ambiguous. Germline loops: CDR1 LNHDA, CDR2 SQIVND (reference sequence). Trimming removed 2 bases at V and 5 bases at J, with 7 bases between. The CDR3 is 14 amino acids. The CDR3 spells CASSISRNNSPLHF. As DNA, the CDR3 is TGTGCCAGTAGTATATCCAGGAATAATTCACCCCTCCACTTT. Full variable domain (remainder filled in from reference TRBV19 and TRBJ1-6): DGGITQSPKYLFRKEGQNVTLSCEQNLNHDAMYWYRQDPGQGLRLIYYSQIVNDFQKGDIAEGYSVSREKKESFPLTVTSAQKNPTAFYLCASSISRNNSPLHFGNGTRLTVT.

In this sample, this clone is medium-sized. This chain uses TRBV6-5 with TRBJ1-1, with D unclear. This CDR3 has 14 amino acids. V dropped 7 bases and J dropped 3 bases, with 15 bases sitting between them. Germline lookup yields CDR1 MNHEY and CDR2 SVGAGI. This CDR3 reads CASISSSGDTEAFF. The DNA for the CDR3 is TGTGCCAGCATTTCTTCAAGCGGGGACACTGAAGCTTTCTTT.

The rearrangement uses TRBV4-1 and TRBJ1-4; 10 positions agree with TRBD1. CDR1 MGHRA and CDR2 YSYEKL come from the germline V gene. J gave up 4 bases and V 8 bases, and 10 bases lay outside the gene matches. This CDR3 comprises 16 residues. The CDR3 reads CASWIRQGASNEKLFF. The CDR3 DNA reads TGCGCCAGCTGGATCCGACAGGGGGCAAGTAATGAAAAACTGTTTTTT.

This chain connects TRBV7-9 to TRBJ1-2; tentatively, D is TRBD1 (6 bases). This CDR3 has 14 amino acids. V dropped 3 bases and J dropped 6 bases, with 14 bases sitting between them. Germline CDR1 reads SEHNR; CDR2 reads FQNEAQ (reference sequence). The CDR3 protein is CASSFQMGANGYTF. CDR3 bases: TGTGCCAGCAGCTTCCAGATGGGGGCGAATGGCTACACCTTC.

The chain employs TRBV11-2 and TRBJ1-3, with D uncertain. The CDR3 totals 12 residues. Germline CDR1 and CDR2: SGHAT and FQNNGV. V was trimmed by 6 bases and J by 0 bases, leaving 3 bases between them. Here the CDR3 DNA reads TGTGCCAGCAGGCCCTCTGGAAACACCATATATTTT. Translated: CASRPSGNTIYF.

The genes are TRBV6-5 and TRBJ2-7, with D perhaps matching TRBD1 or TRBD2 (7 bases each). V shed 10 bases and J shed 4 bases, with 14 bases lying between them. The CDR3 covers 12 residues. Germline-derived CDR1 and CDR2 are MNHEY and SVGAGI. In DNA form, the CDR3 reads TGTGCCACCAGGGGGGGGAAGTACGAGCAGTACTTC. It encodes CATRGGKYEQYF.

V usage is TRBV10-3 and J usage is TRBJ2-5; D remains unclear. The assigned J gene may be wrong: the sequence end matches TRBJ2-7 better. CDR3 size: 14 residues. The germline CDR1 and CDR2 sequences are ENHRY and SYGVKD. CDR3 protein: CAISGSKGTNEQYF. In DNA form, the CDR3 reads TGTGCCATCAGTGGATCCAAGGGAACAAACGAGCAGTACTTC.

CDR3 nucleotide sequence: TGTGCCAGCAGTGCCGAAAAACTGTTTTTT. This sequence encodes CASSAEKLFF. The genes are TRBV6-1 and TRBJ1-4; D unresolved. Germline values: CDR1 MNHNS, CDR2 SASEGT. The CDR3 consists of 10 residues. Trimming cost V 4 bases and J 8 bases, with 2 bases left between them.

The chain recombines TRBV6-6 with TRBJ1-1; no clear D. There are 13 residues in the CDR3. From germline, CDR1 is MNHNY and CDR2 SVGAGI (reference sequence). Trimming took off 6 bases at V and 1 base at J, with 9 bases between the two ends. Written as DNA, the CDR3 is TGTGCCAGCAGCCTACCTAAGAACACTGAAGCTTTCTTT. Translating gives CASSLPKNTEAFF.

J is TRBJ2-3 and V is TRBV7-9; D ambiguous. V shed 4 bases and J shed 2 bases, with 7 bases lying between them. Germline loops: CDR1 SEHNR, CDR2 FQNEAQ (reference sequence). The CDR3 is 13 amino acids. The CDR3 loop is CASSSDNTDTQYF. The CDR3 region has the DNA TGTGCCAGCAGCTCAGACAACACAGATACGCAGTATTTT.

CDR3 DNA sequence: TGTGCCAGCAGTCGGACTAGGGCCGATACGCAGTATTTT. It translates to CASSRTRADTQYF. The chain has TRBV6-1 and TRBJ2-3, with 7 positions matching TRBD2. V trimming: 5 bases; J trimming: 6 bases; junction bases outside the gene matches: 5. The CDR3 sequence is 13 residues long. The germline V gene has CDR1 MNHNS and CDR2 SASEGT.

The chain links TRBV30 to TRBJ1-4, with D unresolved. The V end was cut by 0 bases, the J end by 7 bases, with 12 bases between. This CDR3 region has 14 residues. Germline V lookup: CDR1 GTSNPN, CDR2 SVGIG (reference sequence). The CDR3 DNA reads as TGTGCCTGGAGTGTTAGGTCGGGAGGTGAAAAACTGTTTTTT. This gives the protein CAWSVRSGGEKLFF.